Below are 32 T cell receptor beta chains sequenced from a single sample in a study of T cell responses to AZD1222 COVID-19 vaccine. This table comes from immunoSEQ multiplex PCR, and its TCRdb copy is limited to in-frame clones, with some not included. The data contain under 150,000 clones, about 90% of them singletons. The specimen comprised peripheral blood, sampled 28 days after the second AZD1222 dose. The receptors were gathered from an adult who received the AZD1222 COVID-19 vaccine.

The chain has TRBV2 and TRBJ1-5; TRBD1 agrees at 8 bases. Germline trimming cut 6 bases from V and 9 bases from J; bases unmatched to any gene: 1. Germline V gene data show CDR1 as SNHLY and CDR2 as FYNNEI. The CDR3 consists of 11 residues. The CDR3 sequence: CASSGTGPQHF. CDR3 DNA: TGTGCCAGCAGCGGGACAGGGCCCCAGCATTTT.

The chain is built from TRBV9 and TRBJ1-2, with 8 bases that match TRBD1. CDR3 length: 16 amino acids. Per the germline V gene, CDR1 is SGDLS and CDR2 is YYNGEE. V shed 5 bases, J shed 0 bases, and the junction held 9 bases outside the gene matches. As DNA, the CDR3 is TGTGCCAGCAGTCCCGGGACAGGTAAAGCTAACTATGGCTACACCTTC. Protein: CASSPGTGKANYGYTF. Full variable domain (rest looked up from reference TRBV9 and TRBJ1-2): DSGVTQTPKHLITATGQRVTLRCSPRSGDLSVYWYQQSLDQGLQFLIQYYNGEERAKGNILERFSAQQFPDLHSELNLSSLELGDSALYFCASSPGTGKANYGYTFGSGTRLTVV.

DNA of the CDR3: TGTGCCAGCAGCACAGGGCTCCAAGAGACCCAGTACTTC. This translates into CASSTGLQETQYF. The V call is TRBV9, the J call TRBJ2-5; TRBD1 is a possible D gene (6 bases). Germline CDR1 reads SGDLS; CDR2 reads YYNGEE. There are 13 residues in the CDR3. V was clipped by 4 bases and J by 1 base, with 8 bases between them.

V gene TRBV27 combines with J gene TRBJ1-2; 7 bases agree with TRBD1. J gave up 2 bases and V 5 bases, and 8 bases lay outside the gene matches. Germline V gene sequence: CDR1 MNHEY, CDR2 SMNVEV (reference sequence). There are 15 residues in the CDR3. The DNA of the CDR3 is TGTGCCAGCAGTCCCTCGACAGGGACAAACTATGGCTACACCTTC. Its protein product is CASSPSTGTNYGYTF.

This sequence joins TRBV7-8 and TRBJ1-1; D is possibly TRBD1 (5 bases). CDR1 is SGHVS, CDR2 FQNEAQ, per germline. V gave up 7 bases and J gave up 1 base, with 13 bases separating them. The length of the CDR3 is 14 residues. The CDR3: CASTPGHRNTEAFF. CDR3 in DNA: TGTGCCAGCACCCCCGGACACCGGAACACTGAAGCTTTCTTT.

The chain carries TRBV18 and TRBJ1-4; D remains unclear. V was pared by 0 bases and J by 5 bases, with 10 bases between. CDR1 is KGHSH, CDR2 LQKENI, per germline. The CDR3 sequence is 15 residues long. The CDR3 here is CASSPPMHGNEKLFF. The CDR3 coding sequence is TGTGCCAGCTCACCACCGATGCACGGGAATGAAAAACTGTTTTTT. Based on the CDR3 plus reference TRBV18 and TRBJ1-4, the full variable domain is NAGVMQNPRHLVRRRGQEARLRCSPMKGHSHVYWYRQLPEEGLKFMVYLQKENIIDESGMPKERFSAEFPKEGPSILRIQQVVRGDSAAYFCASSPPMHGNEKLFFGSGTQLSVL.

The J gene is TRBJ2-1, the V gene TRBV6-5; TRBD2 matches at 10 bases. CDR3 length equals 16 residues. Germline CDR1 MNHEY, CDR2 SVGAGI. Trimming took 4 bases from V and 2 from J; bases not matched to a gene: 5. The CDR3 loop is CASSWGTSGAYNEQFF. The CDR3 DNA reads as TGTGCCAGCAGTTGGGGTACTAGCGGGGCCTACAATGAGCAGTTCTTC.

The rearrangement uses TRBV5-1 and TRBJ2-5; D is unresolved. CDR3 length: 13 residues. Germline V gene sequence: CDR1 SGHRS, CDR2 YFSETQ. V was pared by 1 base and J by 4 bases, with 8 bases between. CDR3 amino acids: CASSLKTPETQYF. CDR3 sequence (DNA): TGCGCCAGCAGCTTGAAGACGCCAGAGACCCAGTACTTC.

V and J are TRBV24-1 and TRBJ2-3; TRBD2 matches at 14 bases. Germline trimming cut 4 bases from V and 1 base from J; bases unmatched to any gene: 12. The germline V gene has CDR1 KGHDR and CDR2 SFDVKD. This CDR3 spans 20 amino acids. The CDR3 spells CATSDQGLAGGREGTDTQYF. CDR3 DNA: TGTGCCACCAGTGACCAAGGACTAGCGGGAGGAAGGGAAGGCACAGATACGCAGTATTTT.

The chain is built from TRBV5-1 and TRBJ2-1, with D maybe TRBD2 (6 bases). The V and J ends lost 5 bases and 8 bases respectively, with 20 bases between them. Germline V gene sequence: CDR1 SGHRS, CDR2 YFSETQ. CDR3 length: 15 amino acids. The CDR3 protein is CASSRTSGSDYEQFF. In DNA, the CDR3 is TGCGCCAGCAGTCGTACCTCCGGGAGTGACTATGAGCAGTTCTTC.

In this sample, this clone turned up once. This chain links TRBV11-3 with TRBJ1-1; D ambiguous. Trimming stripped 5 bases from V and 1 base from J, with 11 bases between. Germline V lookup: CDR1 SGHNT, CDR2 YENEEA. CDR3 size: 14 residues. The CDR3, as DNA: TGTGCCAGCAGCCAGAGTGGTGGGAACACTGAAGCTTTCTTT. It codes for CASSQSGGNTEAFF.

In DNA, the CDR3 is TGCAGCGTTGCGACAGGGGCGGCTGAAGCTTTCTTT. Encoded protein: CSVATGAAEAFF. This chain uses TRBV29-1 with TRBJ1-1, with 8 bases matching TRBD1. The CDR3 sequence is 12 residues long. V was pared by 4 bases and J by 6 bases, with 4 bases of the junction left unmatched. Germline V lookup: CDR1 SQVTM, CDR2 ANQGSEA.

The chain links TRBV7-2 to TRBJ2-5; possible D gene TRBD1, 6 bases. CDR1 is SGHTA, CDR2 FQGNSA, per germline. CDR3 length: 16 amino acids. Trimming left V 5 bases short and J 2 bases short, with 18 bases between. Written as DNA, the CDR3 is TGTGCCAGCAGCATTGCCCCGGGACATATACAAGAGACCCAGTACTTC. Translating gives CASSIAPGHIQETQYF.

This chain uses TRBV28 with TRBJ2-1; D perhaps matches TRBD2 (6 bases). Between the trimmed V and J ends, which lost 3 bases and 8 bases, there was a span of 17 bases. Germline loops: CDR1 MDHEN, CDR2 SYDVKM. CDR3 length: 15 residues. For the CDR3, the DNA is TGTGCCAGCAGTTTGTCCGCGGAGGGGCTTGATGAGCAGTTCTTC. Translated, it gives CASSLSAEGLDEQFF.

J is TRBJ1-2 and V is TRBV20-1; no clear D gene. The ends were cut back, 3 bases at V and 4 bases at J, with 6 bases in the middle. The CDR3 length is 11 residues. CDR1 and CDR2 from the germline V gene are DFQATT and SNEGSKA (reference sequence). In DNA form, the CDR3 reads TGCAGTGCTAGCCGGGCCTATGGCTACACCTTC. Amino acid sequence: CSASRAYGYTF.

This chain connects TRBV30 to TRBJ1-3; D not resolved. Trimming removed 5 bases at V and 0 bases at J, with 11 bases between. Per germline, CDR1 GTSNPN and CDR2 SVGIG (reference sequence). The CDR3 is made up of 14 amino acids. DNA for the CDR3: TGTGCCTGGGAGGCCGCGGTCTCTGGAAACACCATATATTTT. Translating gives CAWEAAVSGNTIYF.

This rearrangement joins TRBV28 to TRBJ1-5, with a possible D match to TRBD1 (5 bases). There are 16 residues in the CDR3. CDR1 MDHEN and CDR2 SYDVKM come from the germline V gene. V lost 5 bases and J lost 0, with 14 bases in between. CDR3 sequence: CASSPGGEISNQPQHF. The CDR3 nucleotides read TGTGCCAGCAGTCCCGGGGGAGAGATTAGCAATCAGCCCCAGCATTTT.

This clone was found once. The gene calls are TRBV19 and TRBJ2-3, with no clear D. Germline CDR1 LNHDA, CDR2 SQIVND (reference sequence). CDR3 length: 15 residues. V shed 3 bases and J shed 1 base, with 11 bases lying between them. CDR3 amino acids: CASSIGGMGTDTQYF. CDR3 in DNA: TGTGCCAGTAGTATCGGCGGTATGGGCACAGATACGCAGTATTTT.

This clone was seen more than once but under ten times. The rearrangement joins TRBV3-1 (or the pseudogene TRBV3-2) to TRBJ1-3; the D gene is possibly TRBD1 (5 bases). The V and J ends lost 6 bases and 8 bases respectively, with 17 bases between them. CDR3 length: 14 amino acids. The germline CDR1 and CDR2 sequences are LGHDT and YNNKEL (reference sequence). The CDR3 sequence is CASRKEGQGDTIYF. Here the CDR3 DNA reads TGTGCCAGCAGGAAGGAGGGCCAGGGAGACACCATATATTTT.

This chain links TRBV18 with TRBJ2-1; no reliable D call. V was trimmed by 5 bases and J by 5 bases, leaving 10 bases between them. The CDR3 is 13 residues long. CDR1 is KGHSH and CDR2 is LQKENI in the germline V gene. CDR3 region: CASSISLDNEQFF. The DNA for the CDR3 is TGTGCCAGCTCAATCAGTCTAGACAATGAGCAGTTCTTC.

V is TRBV5-8 and J is TRBJ1-2, with 8 bases fitting TRBD1. The CDR3 totals 14 residues. Looked up from germline, CDR1 is SGHTS and CDR2 is YDEGEE. Trimming cost V 2 bases and J 7 bases; bases outside gene matches: 7. CDR3 loop: CASSFIGQGLGYTF. The DNA of the CDR3 is TGTGCCAGCAGCTTCATCGGACAGGGTCTTGGCTACACCTTC.

The chain combines TRBV18 with TRBJ2-4, with 15 bases identical to TRBD2. CDR1 is KGHSH and CDR2 is LQKENI in the germline V gene. This CDR3 has 18 residues. V shed 2 bases and J 1 base; nucleotides not matched to a gene: 3. Written as DNA, the CDR3 is TGTGCCAGCTCACCAGGACTAGCGGGAGGGCCTGCCAAAAACATTCAGTACTTC. It encodes CASSPGLAGGPAKNIQYF.

In its sample, this clone was seen a few times. This sequence joins TRBV6-5 and TRBJ2-1; 7 nucleotides agree with TRBD2. There are 15 residues in the CDR3. CDR1 and CDR2 (germline): MNHEY, SVGAGI. Trimming at V came to 6 bases and at J to 8 bases, leaving 13 bases not matched to a gene. The CDR3 DNA reads TGTGCCAGCAGCTCCCCCGGACTAGGGGCCGATGAGCAGTTCTTC. Translated, it gives CASSSPGLGADEQFF.

V gene TRBV6-5 combines with J gene TRBJ2-2; 9 nucleotides line up with TRBD2. Germline CDR1 and CDR2: MNHEY and SVGAGI. The CDR3 runs to 14 residues. With 6 bases clipped from V and 7 bases from J, the junction kept 6 bases outside the gene matches. The CDR3 DNA reads TGTGCCAGCAGACTGACTAGCGGTAACGGGGAGCTGTTTTTT. Translated, it gives CASRLTSGNGELFF.

J is TRBJ1-5 and V is TRBV2; no firm D call. V lost 1 base to trimming and J lost 2 bases, with 15 bases between them. Germline V gene lookup returns CDR1 SNHLY and CDR2 FYNNEI. The CDR3 length is 17 residues. CDR3 DNA: TGTGCCAGCAGTGAAGAAGGCCCCAGAGTGGGCAATCAGCCCCAGCATTTT. This translates into CASSEEGPRVGNQPQHF. Variable domain in full (rest from reference TRBV2 and TRBJ1-5): EPEVTQTPSHQVTQMGQEVILRCVPISNHLYFYWYRQILGQKVEFLVSFYNNEISEKSEIFDDQFSVERPDGSNFTLKIRSTKLEDSAMYFCASSEEGPRVGNQPQHFGDGTRLSIL.

In its sample, this clone was seen once. The rearrangement links TRBV7-9 to TRBJ2-5; 9 bases map to TRBD1. Germline loops: CDR1 SEHNR, CDR2 FQNEAQ (reference sequence). V trimming: 6 bases; J trimming: 9 bases; junction bases outside the gene matches: 14. This CDR3 has 15 amino acids. The CDR3 sequence is CASRGGRDRAGAQYF. CDR3 nucleotide sequence: TGTGCCAGCAGAGGGGGTCGGGACAGGGCAGGAGCCCAGTACTTC.

This chain joins TRBV3-1 (or the pseudogene TRBV3-2) and TRBJ2-7; D gene unclear. V lost 4 bases and J 4 bases, leaving 5 bases between the germline ends. The CDR3 totals 11 residues. In germline, CDR1 is LGHDT, CDR2 YNNKEL (reference sequence). CDR3 nucleotide sequence: TGTGCCAGCAGCCGATCATACGAGCAGTACTTC. Translated: CASSRSYEQYF.

The chain uses TRBV7-9 and TRBJ1-5, with 9 nucleotides matching TRBD1. The CDR3 is 17 amino acids. Germline trimming cut 1 base from V and 6 bases from J; bases unmatched to any gene: 10. The germline V gene encodes CDR1 SEHNR and CDR2 FQNEAQ (reference sequence). The CDR3 DNA reads as TGTGCCAGCAGCTTAGGACCGGGACAGGGTGAGGTTCAGCCCCAGCATTTT. Translated, it gives CASSLGPGQGEVQPQHF.

V usage is TRBV9 and J usage is TRBJ1-5, with D hard to call. The length of the CDR3 is 16 residues. The ends were cut back, 1 base at V and 1 base at J, with 12 bases in the middle. From germline, CDR1 is SGDLS and CDR2 YYNGEE. CDR3 amino acids: CASSVRVGWSNQPQHF. DNA of the CDR3: TGTGCCAGCAGCGTAAGGGTAGGGTGGAGCAATCAGCCCCAGCATTTT.

The V call is TRBV5-5, the J call TRBJ2-7; TRBD1 or TRBD2 may be the D gene (7 bases each). CDR3 size: 15 residues. CDR1 SGHKS and CDR2 YYEKEE come from the germline V gene (reference sequence). With 7 bases removed from V and 3 bases from J, the gap between germline ends came to 20 bases. The DNA of the CDR3 is TGTGCCAGCTCCGGGGGGCCGGGACAGAACTACGAGCAGTACTTC. It translates to CASSGGPGQNYEQYF. Full variable domain (outside the CDR3, taken from reference TRBV5-5 and TRBJ2-7): DAGVTQSPTHLIKTRGQQVTLRCSPISGHKSVSWYQQVLGQGPQFIFQYYEKEERGRGNFPDRFSARQFPNYSSELNVNALLLGDSALYLCASSGGPGQNYEQYFGPGTRLTVT.

The rearrangement joins TRBV4-2 to TRBJ1-1; D may be TRBD1 (5 bases). Germline CDR1 LGHNA, CDR2 YNFKEQ. This CDR3 comprises 16 residues. The V and J ends lost 1 base and 3 bases respectively, with 15 bases between them. For the CDR3, the DNA is TGTGCCAGCAGCCAAGTTGGTAGGGAGGGGTACACTGAAGCTTTCTTT. This gives the protein CASSQVGREGYTEAFF.

This chain joins TRBV5-1 and TRBJ2-2, with TRBD1 matching 7 bases. This CDR3 has 12 amino acids. Per the germline V gene, CDR1 is SGHRS and CDR2 is YFSETQ. The J segment lost 6 bases and the V segment lost 5 bases, leaving 1 base of the junction unmatched. In DNA form, the CDR3 reads TGCGCCAGCAGTGACAGGGCCGGGGAGCTGTTTTTT. Its protein is CASSDRAGELFF.